The subject of this entry is one T cell receptor (beta chain). Its antigen is unidentified. The CDR3 runs to 15 residues. Trimming pared 8 bases from V and 8 bases from J, leaving 22 bases between. Germline assignment: CDR1 SEHNR and CDR2 FQNEAQ (reference sequence). This specimen belongs to a study of T-cell memory formation after mild COVID-19. Looking at the study overall: For the most part, TCR clusters were specific to one donor. Points from the study as a whole: Among clones contracting day 15 to 85, CD4/CD8 was balanced, whereas later expanders leaned CD4+. Among contracting clones, CD4+ were mainly CM/EM and CD8+ enriched in EMRA.

cDNA libraries for TCR alpha and TCR beta, carrying sample barcodes and UMIs, came from 5'RACE with constant-segment primers. Via MiXCR, TCRdb re-called the 5' RACE reads, giving one row per CDR3 protein. The table shows 65,000 to 90,000 distinct CDR3 sequences, with around 14% occurring only once. Sequenced material: PBMCs or a T cell subset sorted from them (not recorded which). This receptor was obtained from an adult woman who had mild COVID-19 (a few samples of this study predate the infection). Cell type and time point are not known. The rearrangement links TRBV7-9 to TRBJ2-1; possibly TRBD1 for D (5 bases). The chain's CDR3 is CASGIDGAPGDEQFF. The CDR3 DNA reads as TGTGCCAGCGGAATTGATGGGGCCCCAGGCGATGAGCAGTTCTTC. Looking up the rest from reference TRBV7-9 and TRBJ2-1 gives the full variable domain: DTGVSQNPRHKITKRGQNVTFRCDPISEHNRLYWYRQTLGQGPEFLTYFQNEAQLEKSRLLSDRFSAERPKGSFSTLEIQRTEQGDSAMYLCASGIDGAPGDEQFFGPGTRLTVL.